This T cell receptor (beta chain) was captured in a study of cytomegalovirus exposure and HLA in healthy donors. Whole-study results and caveats: Per published accounts, TCR beta sequences correctly predicted the HLA-A and HLA-B alleles of most subjects. Earlier results showed most TCR beta V segments being productive about 90% or about 30% of the time. Later genetic work tied a missense DCLRE1C variant to beta-chain V and J trimming.

In the PCR, 60 Vbeta and 13 Jbeta primers were used. Only in-frame clones appear in the TCRdb table, and some are missing; sequencing was by immunoSEQ multiplex PCR. The data show about 78,000 clones, 72% seen once. Germline values: CDR1 GTSNPN, CDR2 SVGIG (reference sequence). V shed 2 bases, J shed 4 bases, and the junction held 4 bases outside the gene matches. The CDR3 covers 14 residues. Details on this clone: Its antigen is as yet unknown.

The source is a woman in her 40s in good health and CMV-seropositive. The source material was PBMCs. The J gene is TRBJ2-1, the V gene TRBV30; 8 bases are a match to TRBD2. DNA for the CDR3: TGTGCCTGGAGTAGAAGCGGGGGATACAATGAGCAGTTCTTC. It encodes CAWSRSGGYNEQFF.